The T cell receptor beta chain described here comes from a study of glioma-infiltrating T cells after dendritic cell vaccination (dated by TCRdb to about 2016). Broadly, across the study: The cohort included about 15 glioblastoma patients drawn from Phase I and II dendritic cell vaccination trials, of whom 9 were newly diagnosed and 6 had recurrent disease. Autologous tumor lysate-pulsed dendritic cell vaccination was administered to the patients between about 2003 and 2012. Three intradermal dendritic cell vaccine injections were administered to patients at biweekly intervals in the arm below the axilla. The vaccine was prepared from monocyte-derived dendritic cells that were cultured for under 8 days with IL-4 and GM-CSF and then pulsed overnight with autologous tumor lysate. Tumor-infiltrating lymphocyte content was quantified and tumor and blood repertoires were compared in dendritic cell-vaccinated glioblastoma patients by deep sequencing of TCR beta CDR3 regions. Survival after dendritic cell vaccination was correlated with TCR sequencing metrics such as TIL content and the overlap between tumor and blood repertoires.

The study at large found these results: The TCR overlap response model with three groups was called speculative and said to need prospective validation. No direct relationship between TCR clonality and survival was found, suggesting a diverse polyclonal response may matter. The cohort was small and heterogeneous, only a few patients had full blood and tumor sets, and even fewer had initial-recurrent tumor pairs. Higher estimated pretreatment TIL content predicted longer time to progression and overall survival after dendritic cell vaccination.

TCRB CDR3 regions were amplified from approximately 2 ug genomic DNA, or all available DNA if less, using the immunoSEQ assay. Multiplex PCR used 60 forward primers for TCR V beta segments and 13 reverse primers for J beta segments. To estimate the number of reads per starting template, synthetic control templates were added to each sample at limiting dilution. Reads of 87 bp were generated by sequencing on the Illumina HiSeq System. Per the original workflow: To remove PCR and sequencing errors, closely related sequences were merged with a nearest neighbor algorithm. TCR overlap was measured as the percentage of unique tumor TCR beta sequences that were also present in the peripheral blood of the same patient. TCRdb's version of the immuneACCESS table is confined to in-frame rearrangements and falls short of the full clone set. An unresolved V gene accounts for under half of the shortfall where checked; the remainder is of unknown origin. The DNA was the basis for D and trimming; V, J and clone size are from that table. The sample table shows about 100,000 clones, and around three quarters are seen once. The biggest ten clones account for 5.5% to 7% of the sample.

This clone was detected once. The specificity of this receptor is unknown. Base qualities are not recorded, but no much larger clone differs from it by a single base. At the junction V is shortened by 10 bases and J by 5 bases; bases outside the gene matches: 8. From its cysteine to its phenylalanine, the CDR3 spans 13 amino acids. Kept here is only the CDR3 DNA, which spans 39 bases and is read in frame from base 1. CDR1 is given as MNHNS and CDR2 as SASEGT, both from the germline V gene. Selection of patients required sufficient residual fresh-frozen tumor tissue and over two years of available survival data. Although molecular status otherwise differed among the glioblastoma patients, no patient had an isocitrate dehydrogenase mutation. PBMC were collected before vaccination, two weeks after the third vaccination, and at tumor progression if tumor progression occurred. The Qiagen DNeasy Blood extraction Kit was used for extraction of genomic DNA.

The source material was blood, sampled before dendritic cell vaccination. The clonotype comes from a human donor with glioblastoma. The receptor chain draws on TRBV6-1 and TRBJ2-1; 7 bases in the junction line up with TRBD2. DNA sequence: TGTGCCATGGGGGGACTATACCACAATGAGCAGTTCTTC. It is translated as CAMGGLYHNEQFF.